These 28 T cell receptor beta chains were sequenced from one sample in a study of CD8+ T cells in alopecia areata. RNA, once extracted, was reverse transcribed into cDNA for use as the sequencing template. Generated by immunoSEQ multiplex PCR, the TCRdb table keeps only in-frame clones and is missing some. The data hold 200,000 or so clones, with approximately 52% observed a single time. Source: CD4+ T cells sorted from blood, taken at week 0. The source is a human donor with alopecia areata.

This chain joins TRBV7-2 and TRBJ2-2; 12 bases match TRBD1. V gave up 5 bases and J gave up 6 bases; unmatched junction bases: 10. Germline V gene lookup returns CDR1 SGHTA and CDR2 FQGNSA. The CDR3 covers 17 residues. The CDR3 region is CASSRGTGGSWAGELFF. CDR3 DNA sequence: TGTGCCAGCAGCCGCGGGACAGGGGGCTCTTGGGCCGGGGAGCTGTTTTTT.

The chain joins TRBV4-1 to TRBJ1-5; D may be TRBD1 (6 bases). This CDR3 is built from 15 residues. Germline CDR1 reads MGHRA; CDR2 reads YSYEKL. Trimming shortened V by 1 base and J by 7 bases, and 14 bases separated the two germline ends. In DNA, the CDR3 is TGCGCCAGCAGCCAAGCCTTTTACAGGGAACAGCCCCAGCATTTT. This sequence encodes CASSQAFYREQPQHF.

The chain uses TRBV4-1 and TRBJ1-2; weak D call: TRBD1 (6 bases). Germline V lookup: CDR1 MGHRA, CDR2 YSYEKL. CDR3 length: 14 amino acids. V lost 0 bases and J 7 bases, leaving 12 bases between the germline ends. CDR3 sequence: CASSQDPNRAGYTF. CDR3 coding DNA: TGCGCCAGCAGCCAAGATCCGAACAGGGCTGGCTACACCTTC.

CDR3 in DNA: TGCAGCGTTGGCGGCGGGAGGGGAGAGACCCAGTACTTC. This gives the protein CSVGGGRGETQYF. The chain links TRBV29-1 to TRBJ2-5; 9 bases map to TRBD2. The J segment lost 4 bases and the V segment lost 4 bases, leaving 4 bases of the junction unmatched. Germline assignment: CDR1 SQVTM and CDR2 ANQGSEA. The CDR3 contains 13 residues.

The rearrangement links TRBV7-9 to TRBJ2-5; perhaps D is TRBD1 or TRBD2 (6 bases each). V was trimmed by 2 bases and J by 6 bases, leaving 13 bases between them. Germline CDR1 reads SEHNR; CDR2 reads FQNEAQ (reference sequence). The CDR3 sequence is 14 residues long. CDR3 residues: CASSLSGASQTQYF. The CDR3 DNA is TGTGCCAGCAGCTTATCGGGGGCCAGTCAGACCCAGTACTTC.

The chain joins TRBV7-9 to TRBJ1-1; D gene ambiguous. The CDR3 is made up of 13 amino acids. The germline V gene encodes CDR1 SEHNR and CDR2 FQNEAQ (reference sequence). Trimming took off 5 bases at V and 3 bases at J, with 10 bases between the two ends. CDR3 nucleotides: TGTGCCAGCAGCGACCGCCGGGACACTGAAGCTTTCTTT. Its protein is CASSDRRDTEAFF.

The rearrangement links TRBV18 to TRBJ2-1; D gene unclear. Trimming cost V 5 bases and J 9 bases, with 11 bases left between them. This CDR3 is 12 amino acids long. Per germline, CDR1 KGHSH and CDR2 LQKENI. CDR3 protein: CASSAGEVEQFF. CDR3 coding DNA: TGTGCCAGCTCAGCCGGAGAGGTTGAGCAGTTCTTC.

The genes are TRBV11-3 and TRBJ2-7; possible D gene TRBD2, 6 bases. V lost 5 bases to trimming and J lost 5 bases, with 13 bases between them. Germline V CDR1 and CDR2: SGHNT, YENEEA. The CDR3 extends over 13 amino acids. CDR3 protein: CASSLRELDEQYF. The CDR3 DNA is TGTGCCAGCAGCCTTCGGGAGTTGGACGAGCAGTACTTC.

The genes are TRBV27 and TRBJ2-6; the D gene is possibly TRBD1 (5 bases). The CDR3 contains 16 residues. Trimming left V 10 bases short and J 1 base short, with 17 bases between. Germline-derived CDR1 and CDR2 are MNHEY and SMNVEV (reference sequence). The CDR3 sequence: CANTQGYRSGANVLTF. In nucleotides, the CDR3 is TGTGCCAACACTCAGGGTTATAGGTCTGGGGCCAACGTCCTGACTTTC.

The chain couples TRBV29-1 to TRBJ1-5; no firm D call. V lost 4 bases and J lost 7, with 11 bases in between. Germline V gene lookup returns CDR1 SQVTM and CDR2 ANQGSEA. The CDR3 sequence is 12 residues long. The CDR3 here is CSVGTGGQPQHF. The CDR3 region has the DNA TGCAGCGTTGGGACGGGAGGGCAGCCCCAGCATTTT.

V usage is TRBV19 and J usage is TRBJ2-7; 11 bases fit TRBD1. This CDR3 has 17 amino acids. J gave up 1 base and V 2 bases, and 7 bases lay outside the gene matches. The germline V gene encodes CDR1 LNHDA and CDR2 SQIVND (reference sequence). The CDR3 region is CASSIMFGQGASYEQYF. CDR3 coding DNA: TGTGCCAGTAGTATAATGTTCGGACAGGGGGCATCCTACGAGCAGTACTTC.

The chain uses TRBV30 and TRBJ2-3, with D perhaps assigned TRBD1 or TRBD2 (6 bases each). Per germline, CDR1 GTSNPN and CDR2 SVGIG (reference sequence). This CDR3 is 16 amino acids long. V gave up 2 bases and J gave up 1 base, with 16 bases separating them. The CDR3 nucleotides are TGTGCCTGGAGTAAACCGGGGGCTAGCGGCACAGATACGCAGTATTTT. Translation gives CAWSKPGASGTDTQYF.

This chain uses TRBV6-1 with TRBJ2-7, with a tentative D call TRBD2 (6 bases). CDR3 length equals 14 residues. Germline values: CDR1 MNHNS, CDR2 SASEGT. V was pared by 1 base and J by 4 bases, with 11 bases between. CDR3 sequence (DNA): TGTGCCAGCAGTGAAGGACCTAGCGTTTACGAGCAGTACTTC. It specifies CASSEGPSVYEQYF.

The chain links TRBV30 to TRBJ1-2; 7 bases map to TRBD1. Trimming removed 3 bases from V and 3 bases from J; junction bases left unmatched: 7. Germline-derived CDR1 and CDR2 are GTSNPN and SVGIG (reference sequence). This CDR3 has 14 residues. CDR3 nucleotides: TGTGCCTGGAGAGTATCGGGACAGTACTATGGCTACACCTTC. The encoded protein is CAWRVSGQYYGYTF.

This rearrangement joins TRBV30 to TRBJ1-1; no clear D gene. Germline CDR1 and CDR2: GTSNPN and SVGIG (reference sequence). The CDR3 consists of 14 residues. Trimming shortened V by 0 bases and J by 0 bases, and 8 bases separated the two germline ends. The CDR3 spells CAWSVLQLNTEAFF. The CDR3 nucleotides are TGTGCCTGGAGTGTTTTACAGCTGAACACTGAAGCTTTCTTT.

CDR3 in amino acids: CASSSEGRGHYEQYF. CDR3 nucleotides: TGTGCCAGCAGCTCGGAGGGTAGGGGACACTACGAGCAGTACTTC. The chain uses TRBV5-4 and TRBJ2-7; D may match TRBD1 or TRBD2 (6 bases each). The germline V gene has CDR1 SGHNT and CDR2 YYREEE (reference sequence). Deletions cut 3 bases from V and 3 bases from J, with 16 bases between. This CDR3 spans 15 amino acids.

As regards this clone: The sample has other DNA sequences that encode this CDR3 too. The rearrangement links TRBV10-3 to TRBJ2-3; 8 bases are a match to TRBD1. V shed 1 base and J 3 bases; nucleotides not matched to a gene: 3. CDR3 length equals 15 residues. Germline V CDR1 and CDR2: ENHRY, SYGVKD. The DNA for the CDR3 is TGTGCCATCAGTGAGTGGGGGACAGGAACAGATACGCAGTATTTT. Translated: CAISEWGTGTDTQYF.

The chain employs TRBV30 and TRBJ1-5; D gene ambiguous. Germline CDR1 reads GTSNPN; CDR2 reads SVGIG (reference sequence). This CDR3 spans 13 amino acids. Trimming removed 2 bases at V and 7 bases at J, with 12 bases between. CDR3 nucleotide sequence: TGTGCCTGGAGTAGGACGGCGAGGCAGCCCCAGCATTTT. This encodes CAWSRTARQPQHF.

V and J are TRBV9 and TRBJ2-7, with TRBD2 matching over 7 bases. This CDR3 is 13 amino acids long. Germline V gene lookup returns CDR1 SGDLS and CDR2 YYNGEE. V lost 1 base to trimming and J lost 4 bases; unmatched junction nucleotides: 2. CDR3 amino acids: CASSVYSGYEQYF. CDR3 nucleotide sequence: TGTGCCAGCAGCGTATATAGCGGGTACGAGCAGTACTTC.

This clone was recorded once. The chain has TRBV23-1 and TRBJ1-6; 9 bases are shared with TRBD1. TRBV23-1 is designated an ORF whose function remains uncertain. Trimming cost V 0 bases and J 4 bases; bases outside gene matches: 4. The length of the CDR3 is 17 residues. The CDR3 protein is CASSQSRDREYNSPLHF. The CDR3 DNA is TGCGCCAGCAGTCAATCGCGGGACAGGGAATATAATTCACCCCTCCACTTT.

J is TRBJ2-6 and V is TRBV30; D gene ambiguous. Trimming removed 3 bases from V and 0 bases from J, with 9 bases in between. Per the germline V gene, CDR1 is GTSNPN and CDR2 is SVGIG (reference sequence). This CDR3 spans 15 amino acids. The CDR3 coding sequence is TGTGCCTGGAGAAAAGTATACTCTGGGGCCAACGTCCTGACTTTC. It translates to CAWRKVYSGANVLTF.

This clone has a handful of counts. The V and J genes are TRBV29-1 and TRBJ1-4, with D maybe TRBD1 (5 bases). In germline, CDR1 is SQVTM, CDR2 ANQGSEA. This CDR3 contains 12 residues. Trimming shortened V by 7 bases and J by 5 bases, and 11 bases separated the two germline ends. CDR3 coding DNA: TGCAGCGGACGTGGGGGAAATGAAAAACTGTTTTTT. Amino acids: CSGRGGNEKLFF.

This clone turned up a few times. The chain carries TRBV30 and TRBJ1-1; a possible D gene is TRBD1 (5 bases). Germline V gene lookup returns CDR1 GTSNPN and CDR2 SVGIG (reference sequence). There are 13 residues in the CDR3. Between the trimmed V and J ends, which lost 5 bases and 10 bases, there was a span of 20 bases. The CDR3 protein is CAWGTNRDFRAFF. In DNA, the CDR3 is TGTGCCTGGGGGACCAACCGGGACTTTCGAGCTTTCTTT.

The gene calls are TRBV30 and TRBJ1-4; D uncertain. V lost 1 base to trimming and J lost 5 bases, with 8 bases between them. The V gene's germline CDR1 is GTSNPN and CDR2 SVGIG (reference sequence). The CDR3 runs to 13 residues. As DNA, the CDR3 is TGTGCCTGGAGTGGAGTTGTAAATGAAAAACTGTTTTTT. Protein sequence: CAWSGVVNEKLFF.

This chain links TRBV27 with TRBJ1-4; maybe TRBD1 (5 bases). The ends were cut back, 2 bases at V and 8 bases at J, with 18 bases in the middle. CDR3 length: 16 amino acids. Germline V gene lookup returns CDR1 MNHEY and CDR2 SMNVEV (reference sequence). CDR3 sequence reads: CASSLGATGKREKLFF. The CDR3 nucleotides are TGTGCCAGCAGTTTAGGGGCAACGGGAAAGCGGGAAAAACTGTTTTTT.

The sample holds a few counts of this clone. V gene TRBV27 combines with J gene TRBJ2-6; possible D gene TRBD1, 5 bases. The CDR3 consists of 17 residues. The germline V and J ends were trimmed by 3 bases and 4 bases, with 16 bases remaining between them. Germline V gives CDR1 MNHEY, CDR2 SMNVEV (reference sequence). CDR3: CASSLGRASSGANVLTF. For the CDR3, the DNA is TGTGCCAGCAGTTTGGGCAGGGCCTCGAGCGGGGCCAACGTCCTGACTTTC.

The rearrangement joins TRBV7-2 to TRBJ1-2; D gene unclear. Trimming pared 2 bases from V and 0 bases from J, leaving 13 bases between. Germline assignment: CDR1 SGHTA and CDR2 FQGNSA. The CDR3 covers 16 residues. The DNA for the CDR3 is TGTGCCAGCAGCTTAACCAGCTCACAGTCTAACTATGGCTACACCTTC. Protein sequence: CASSLTSSQSNYGYTF.

The gene calls are TRBV30 and TRBJ1-1, with D possibly matching TRBD1 (5 bases). This CDR3 is built from 15 residues. CDR1 and CDR2 from the germline V gene are GTSNPN and SVGIG (reference sequence). V lost 3 bases to trimming and J lost 4 bases, with 18 bases between them. The DNA for the CDR3 is TGTGCCTGGAGGAACCGGGACCCCCGAGGCACTGAAGCTTTCTTT. This translates into CAWRNRDPRGTEAFF.